Listed below are T cell receptor beta chains from one sample, sequenced in a study of cytomegalovirus exposure and HLA in healthy donors. This table comes from immunoSEQ multiplex PCR, and its TCRdb copy is limited to in-frame clones, with some not included. Of about 120,000 clones detected, approximately 8% appear once; the ten largest clones hold 6% to 7.5%. The sequencing sample was made of PBMCs. These receptor sequences come from a woman in her forties in good health and CMV-seropositive. CDR3s include the opening cysteine and the closing phenylalanine or tryptophan. A D gene is named only where the DNA matches it firmly. Size is stated for part of the rows, as once, few or many counts, or as a class when the clone is expanded.

v_call	clone_size	d_call	j_call	cdr3_aa	cdr3_nt
TRBV11-1	-	-	TRBJ1-5	CASSLWRDQPQHF	TGTGCCAGCAGCTTATGGAGGGATCAGCCCCAGCATTTT
TRBV6-5	-	-	TRBJ1-2	CASRSDSNGYTF	TGTGCCAGCAGGTCCGACTCCAATGGCTACACCTTC
TRBV15	-	TRBD1	TRBJ1-3	CATSGRDRGKGNTIYF	TGTGCCACCAGCGGAAGGGACAGGGGCAAGGGTAACACCATATATTTT
TRBV6-6	few	TRBD2	TRBJ2-7	CASFGLAGGRDEQYF	TGTGCCAGCTTCGGACTAGCGGGGGGGCGGGACGAGCAGTACTTC
TRBV5-1	-	-	TRBJ2-7	CASSLEGPSYEQYF	TGCGCCAGCAGCTTGGAGGGGCCGTCCTACGAGCAGTACTTC
TRBV5-1	-	TRBD2	TRBJ2-2	CASSFGGAITGELFF	TGCGCCAGCAGCTTCGGGGGGGCCATCACCGGGGAGCTGTTTTTT
TRBV7-9	-	-	TRBJ1-1	CASTPWAGMNTEAFF	TGTGCCAGCACCCCCTGGGCAGGAATGAACACTGAAGCTTTCTTT
TRBV6-5	few	TRBD1	TRBJ1-5	CASSLDRNGNQPQHF	TGTGCCAGCAGTCTGGACAGGAATGGGAATCAGCCCCAGCATTTT
TRBV30	-	-	TRBJ2-1	CAWSAGGGYEQFF	TGTGCCTGGAGTGCTGGGGGGGGCTATGAGCAGTTCTTC
TRBV27	few	TRBD1	TRBJ2-7	CASSLRQGGYEQYF	TGTGCCAGCAGTTTAAGACAGGGGGGCTACGAGCAGTACTTC
TRBV5-1	-	TRBD2	TRBJ2-3	CASSFWSGGAADTQYF	TGCGCCAGCAGCTTCTGGAGCGGGGGGGCGGCAGATACGCAGTATTTT
TRBV6-5	-	-	TRBJ1-3	CASSQRSGNTIYF	TGTGCCAGCAGTCAGAGGTCTGGAAACACCATATATTTT
TRBV5-4	few	TRBD2	TRBJ2-3	CASRSQGGLADTQYF	TGTGCCAGCAGATCACAAGGGGGACTAGCAGATACGCAGTATTTT
TRBV10-1	-	TRBD1	TRBJ1-1	CASTRDRAPNTEAFF	TGCGCCAGCACGCGGGACAGGGCTCCTAACACTGAAGCTTTCTTT
TRBV5-8	-	-	TRBJ2-1	CASSLGGGFWNEQFF	TGTGCCAGCAGCTTGGGTGGGGGCTTTTGGAATGAGCAGTTCTTC
TRBV6-1	-	TRBD2	TRBJ2-1	CASSLGTSRGNEQFF	TGTGCCAGCAGTCTAGGGACTAGCAGAGGCAATGAGCAGTTCTTC
TRBV6-4	few	-	TRBJ2-7	CATPSLVQGRARRYEQYF	TGTGCCACCCCTTCCCTCGTTCAGGGTAGGGCCAGGAGATACGAGCAGTACTTC
TRBV5-6	-	-	TRBJ1-1	CASSFIRKNTEAFF	TGTGCCAGCAGCTTTATCAGGAAGAACACTGAAGCTTTCTTT
TRBV10-3	-	TRBD1	TRBJ2-6	CATRQGSGANVLTF	TGTGCCACGCGACAGGGTTCTGGGGCCAACGTCCTGACTTTC
TRBV7-9	-	TRBD1	TRBJ1-2	CASSSGQGARGYTF	TGTGCCAGCAGCTCCGGACAGGGGGCTCGGGGCTACACCTTC
TRBV13	-	-	TRBJ1-1	CASSLGRVSTEAFF	TGTGCCAGCAGCTTAGGCAGGGTCTCCACTGAAGCTTTCTTT
TRBV13	few	TRBD2	TRBJ2-1	CASSLWPPGTSGGPSYNEQFF	TGTGCCAGCAGCTTATGGCCTCCCGGGACTAGCGGGGGCCCTTCCTACAATGAGCAGTTCTTC
TRBV7-9	-	TRBD1	TRBJ1-1	CASSLGTGALNTEAFF	TGTGCCAGCAGCTTAGGAACAGGGGCGTTGAACACTGAAGCTTTCTTT
TRBV6-5	few	-	TRBJ1-1	CASSARGNTEAFF	TGTGCCAGCAGTGCCAGAGGGAACACTGAAGCTTTCTTT
TRBV5-4	few	TRBD2	TRBJ2-7	CASSWEGGYEQYF	TGTGCCAGCAGCTGGGAGGGAGGTTACGAGCAGTACTTC
TRBV11-2	few	TRBD1	TRBJ1-2	CASRGGGNYGYTF	TGTGCCAGCAGAGGGGGCGGTAACTATGGCTACACCTTC
TRBV10-2	medium-sized	-	TRBJ2-2	CASAKDRNTGELFF	TGCGCCAGCGCTAAGGACAGGAACACCGGGGAGCTGTTTTTT
TRBV21-1	few	-	TRBJ1-2	CASSKYGWRDYGYTF	TGTGCCAGCAGCAAGTACGGGTGGCGGGACTATGGCTACACCTTC
TRBV29-1	few	-	TRBJ1-1	CSVEEGRDTEAFF	TGCAGCGTTGAAGAAGGCCGGGACACTGAAGCTTTCTTT
TRBV5-1	-	TRBD1	TRBJ2-7	CASSPSTGTDEQYF	TGCGCCAGCAGTCCTTCGACAGGGACCGACGAGCAGTACTTC
TRBV12-5	few	TRBD2	TRBJ2-5	CASGSSGSETQYF	TGTGCTAGTGGTTCTAGCGGGTCAGAGACCCAGTACTTC
TRBV5-4	-	-	TRBJ1-1	CASSLGFPGTEAFF	TGTGCCAGCAGCCTCGGCTTCCCGGGCACTGAAGCTTTCTTT
TRBV4-1	-	-	TRBJ2-3	CASSQAPQVDTQYF	TGCGCCAGCAGCCAAGCGCCCCAGGTAGATACGCAGTATTTT
TRBV5-1	few	-	TRBJ2-1	CASSFRDEQFF	TGCGCCAGCAGCTTCAGGGATGAGCAGTTCTTC
TRBV30	-	TRBD1	TRBJ2-1	CAWTDRGRYNEQFF	TGTGCCTGGACAGACAGGGGACGGTACAATGAGCAGTTCTTC
TRBV18	-	-	TRBJ2-6	CASSPPTGANVLTF	TGTGCCAGCTCACCACCTACTGGGGCCAACGTCCTGACTTTC
TRBV7-9	-	TRBD2	TRBJ2-3	CATPREGWGDTQYF	TGTGCCACCCCTCGGGAGGGCTGGGGAGATACGCAGTATTTT
TRBV14	few	-	TRBJ1-2	CASSQGRGGGGYTF	TGTGCCAGCAGCCAAGGCCGGGGGGGCGGAGGCTACACCTTC
TRBV7-2	-	TRBD1	TRBJ1-2	CASSPRDRGGYTF	TGTGCCAGCAGCCCCCGGGACAGGGGAGGCTACACCTTC
TRBV5-1	-	-	TRBJ1-1	CASSFQFQGNTEAFF	TGCGCCAGCAGCTTTCAATTCCAGGGGAACACTGAAGCTTTCTTT
TRBV5-4	-	-	TRBJ1-1	CASSLRGWNTEAFF	TGTGCCAGCAGCTTGAGGGGTTGGAACACTGAAGCTTTCTTT
TRBV11-3	few	-	TRBJ1-1	CASSLEGGITEAFF	TGTGCCAGCAGCCTTGAGGGGGGGATCACTGAAGCTTTCTTT
TRBV21-1	-	-	TRBJ2-6	CASSGQVSGANVLTF	TGTGCCAGCAGCGGACAGGTCTCTGGGGCCAACGTCCTGACTTTC
TRBV27	few	TRBD2	TRBJ2-7	CASIASGGAYEQYF	TGTGCCAGCATCGCCAGCGGGGGAGCCTACGAGCAGTACTTC
TRBV5-1	many	-	TRBJ1-4	CASSLVRGTNEKLFF	TGCGCCAGCAGCTTGGTCAGGGGAACTAATGAAAAACTGTTTTTT
TRBV30	-	TRBD1	TRBJ1-5	CAWSSTGQGARRGSNQPQHF	TGTGCCTGGAGTTCCACGGGACAGGGGGCGCGTCGGGGAAGCAATCAGCCCCAGCATTTT
TRBV5-6	-	TRBD1	TRBJ1-4	CASRLLGQNEKLFF	TGTGCCAGCAGGTTGCTGGGACAGAATGAAAAACTGTTTTTT
TRBV19	few	-	TRBJ2-7	CASSPPHRALGLYEQYF	TGTGCCAGTAGTCCACCGCACAGGGCGCTGGGCCTCTACGAGCAGTACTTC
TRBV29-1	few	TRBD2	TRBJ2-2	CSVGGLAGGPGGELFF	TGCAGCGTTGGGGGCCTAGCGGGGGGGCCGGGCGGGGAGCTGTTTTTT
TRBV28	few	-	TRBJ2-7	CASSLPGSEQYF	TGTGCCAGCAGTCTACCGGGGAGCGAGCAGTACTTC
TRBV4-2	-	-	TRBJ2-1	CASSLAPEAYNEQFF	TGTGCCAGCAGCCTAGCCCCCGAGGCCTACAATGAGCAGTTCTTC
TRBV5-1	-	-	TRBJ1-5	CASSLAGEDNQPQHF	TGCGCCAGCAGCTTGGCCGGAGAGGACAATCAGCCCCAGCACTTT